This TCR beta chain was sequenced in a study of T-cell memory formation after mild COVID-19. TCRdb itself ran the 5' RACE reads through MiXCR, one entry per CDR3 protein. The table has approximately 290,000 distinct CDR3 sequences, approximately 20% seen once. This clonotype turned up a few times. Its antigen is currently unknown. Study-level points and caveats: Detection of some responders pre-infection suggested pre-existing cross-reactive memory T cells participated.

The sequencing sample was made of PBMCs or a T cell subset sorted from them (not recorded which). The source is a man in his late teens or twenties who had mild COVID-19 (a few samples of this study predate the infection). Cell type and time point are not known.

The CDR3 region has the DNA TGCAGTGCTGAACTAGCGAACACTGAAGCTTTCTTT. Translating gives CSAELANTEAFF. The chain couples TRBV20-1 to TRBJ1-1, with D uncertain. Germline V gene lookup returns CDR1 DFQATT and CDR2 SNEGSKA (reference sequence). This CDR3 spans 12 amino acids. Trimming removed 5 bases at V and 1 base at J, with 8 bases between.